This TCR beta chain is from a study of T cells expressing NK-cell markers. At the level of the study: One of the eight sequenced donors was seronegative, whereas the other seven were HCMV-seropositive.

TCRdb reprocessed the 5' RACE reads and stores each CDR3 protein as one record, lacking DNA. The sample includes 300,000 to 500,000 distinct CDR3 sequences. The CDR3 runs to 15 residues. Per the germline V gene, CDR1 is SGHKS and CDR2 is YYEKEE (reference sequence). Study findings and constraints: As a fraction of CD8+ T cells, dominant NKG2C+ clonotypes reached roughly 1.0-7.0% in 5 to 7 donors.

Points on this clonotype: The antigen is unknown.

The sample taken for sequencing was blood T cells: a sorted CD56 or NKG2C T cell subset, CD4+ or CD8+ T cells, or bulk PBMC T cells (not recorded which). This chain links TRBV5-5 with TRBJ2-1; there is no DNA to check the TCRdb D call of TRBD2. The receptor's source is a woman in her forties or fifties in good health. The CDR3 spells CASSSKRERGNEQFF.